These T cell receptor beta chains were read from a single sample in a study of blood T cell repertoires in COVID-19. The protocol was immunoSEQ multiplex PCR, while the TCRdb copy is restricted to in-frame clones and leaves out a portion. Seen here are about 210,000 clones, approximately 78% observed once, and the top ten hold about 9%. Sequencing was done on a sample of PBMCs or T cells enriched from blood (not recorded which). These receptor sequences come from a man between 35 and 55 years old who had recovered from COVID-19. Each CDR3 is given with its conserved first and last residue. Fields, in order: CDR3 protein, CDR3 DNA, clone size, J gene, D gene, V gene. The D gene is left open where the match is weak. Only some rows state a clone size, as once, few, many or a class for expanded clones.

cdr3_aa: CASGTPGQGARDTQYF
cdr3_nt: TGTGCCAGCGGGACACCGGGACAGGGGGCGAGAGATACGCAGTATTTT
clone_size: once
j_call: TRBJ2-3
d_call: -
v_call: TRBV21-1

cdr3_aa: CASNEYQGMMGNQPQHF
cdr3_nt: TGTGCCAGTAATGAGTACCAGGGGATGATGGGCAATCAGCCCCAGCATTTT
clone_size: -
j_call: TRBJ1-5
d_call: -
v_call: TRBV19

cdr3_aa: CSVGKSSAGGTGELFF
cdr3_nt: TGCAGCGTCGGGAAGTCTAGCGCGGGCGGCACCGGGGAGCTGTTTTTT
clone_size: -
j_call: TRBJ2-2
d_call: -
v_call: TRBV29-1

cdr3_aa: CASSYGSAGLGYGYTF
cdr3_nt: TGTGCCAGCAGTTACGGGTCGGCAGGCCTCGGCTATGGCTACACCTTC
clone_size: -
j_call: TRBJ1-2
d_call: -
v_call: TRBV6-5

cdr3_aa: CASRTGAAANVLTF
cdr3_nt: TGTGCCAGTAGAACAGGGGCTGCGGCCAACGTCCTGACTTTC
clone_size: -
j_call: TRBJ2-6
d_call: TRBD1
v_call: TRBV19

cdr3_aa: CASNGGPGANVLTF
cdr3_nt: TGTGCCAGTAACGGGGGGCCCGGGGCCAACGTCCTGACTTTC
clone_size: -
j_call: TRBJ2-6
d_call: -
v_call: TRBV19

cdr3_aa: CATSESGTNTGELFF
cdr3_nt: TGTGCCACCAGTGAAAGCGGAACTAATACCGGGGAGCTGTTTTTT
clone_size: -
j_call: TRBJ2-2
d_call: -
v_call: TRBV24-1

cdr3_aa: CSVAGDYGYTF
cdr3_nt: TGCAGCGTTGCAGGGGACTATGGCTACACCTTC
clone_size: -
j_call: TRBJ1-2
d_call: -
v_call: TRBV29-1

cdr3_aa: CASGLAYQTGGPNMNTEAFF
cdr3_nt: TGTGCTAGTGGTTTGGCTTACCAGACAGGGGGCCCCAACATGAACACTGAAGCTTTCTTT
clone_size: once
j_call: TRBJ1-1
d_call: TRBD1
v_call: TRBV12-5

cdr3_aa: CASSLGGGPPDTQYF
cdr3_nt: TGCGCCAGCAGCTTGGGGGGAGGTCCGCCAGATACGCAGTATTTT
clone_size: -
j_call: TRBJ2-3
d_call: -
v_call: TRBV5-1

cdr3_aa: CAATGGRNEKLFF
cdr3_nt: TGTGCGGCAACAGGGGGAAGGAATGAAAAACTGTTTTTT
clone_size: -
j_call: TRBJ1-4
d_call: TRBD1
v_call: TRBV18

cdr3_aa: CASSPKGPNTGELFF
cdr3_nt: TGCGCCAGCAGCCCCAAGGGGCCTAACACCGGGGAGCTGTTTTTT
clone_size: -
j_call: TRBJ2-2
d_call: -
v_call: TRBV5-1

cdr3_aa: CASSIGQGFTTQETQYF
cdr3_nt: TGTGCCAGTAGTATAGGACAGGGGTTCACTACACAAGAGACCCAGTACTTC
clone_size: many
j_call: TRBJ2-5
d_call: TRBD1
v_call: TRBV19

cdr3_aa: CAISEWAEAFF
cdr3_nt: TGTGCCATCAGTGAGTGGGCCGAAGCTTTCTTT
clone_size: -
j_call: TRBJ1-1
d_call: -
v_call: TRBV10-3

cdr3_aa: CASSQRPGQGGNEKLFF
cdr3_nt: TGCGCCAGCAGCCAACGCCCGGGACAGGGGGGAAATGAAAAACTGTTTTTT
clone_size: -
j_call: TRBJ1-4
d_call: TRBD1
v_call: TRBV4-1

cdr3_aa: CASSLGTGDTGTQYF
cdr3_nt: TGTGCCAGCAGCTTGGGGACAGGGGATACGGGGACCCAGTACTTC
clone_size: -
j_call: TRBJ2-5
d_call: TRBD1
v_call: TRBV5-5

cdr3_aa: CASSLTNYYEQYF
cdr3_nt: TGTGCCAGTAGCCTCACCAACTACTACGAGCAGTACTTC
clone_size: few
j_call: TRBJ2-7
d_call: -
v_call: TRBV19

cdr3_aa: CASSYAGYGYTF
cdr3_nt: TGTGCCAGCAGTTACGCAGGGTATGGCTACACCTTC
clone_size: -
j_call: TRBJ1-2
d_call: -
v_call: TRBV6-5

cdr3_aa: CASSSRISEAFF
cdr3_nt: TGTGCCAGCAGTTCCAGGATCTCCGAAGCTTTCTTT
clone_size: -
j_call: TRBJ1-1
d_call: -
v_call: TRBV6-5

cdr3_aa: CASSLTQQNSLFYEQYF
cdr3_nt: TGCGCCAGCAGCTTAACCCAACAGAACTCTCTTTTCTACGAGCAGTACTTC
clone_size: -
j_call: TRBJ2-7
d_call: -
v_call: TRBV5-1

cdr3_aa: CAWFGTSIGELFF
cdr3_nt: TGTGCCTGGTTCGGGACTAGCATCGGGGAGCTGTTTTTT
clone_size: -
j_call: TRBJ2-2
d_call: TRBD2
v_call: TRBV30

cdr3_aa: CASSPPHLAANTGELFF
cdr3_nt: TGTGCCAGCTCACCACCTCATCTAGCAGCGAACACCGGGGAGCTGTTTTTT
clone_size: -
j_call: TRBJ2-2
d_call: -
v_call: TRBV18

cdr3_aa: CASSLYSEGYGYTF
cdr3_nt: TGCGCCAGCAGCTTGTACTCGGAGGGCTATGGCTACACCTTC
clone_size: -
j_call: TRBJ1-2
d_call: -
v_call: TRBV5-1

cdr3_aa: CASSAVHRDSEAFF
cdr3_nt: TGTGCCAGCAGCGCCGTGCACAGGGATTCTGAAGCTTTCTTT
clone_size: -
j_call: TRBJ1-1
d_call: -
v_call: TRBV3-1/TRBV3-2

cdr3_aa: CAIRGGGNTIYF
cdr3_nt: TGTGCAATCAGGGGTGGCGGAAACACCATATATTTT
clone_size: -
j_call: TRBJ1-3
d_call: -
v_call: TRBV7-9

cdr3_aa: CASSIVTGPGNTIYF
cdr3_nt: TGTGCCAGTAGTATAGTGACAGGACCTGGAAACACCATATATTTT
clone_size: few
j_call: TRBJ1-3
d_call: -
v_call: TRBV19

cdr3_aa: CASSLTSGNTIYF
cdr3_nt: TGTGCCAGCAGCCTAACCTCTGGAAACACCATATATTTT
clone_size: -
j_call: TRBJ1-3
d_call: -
v_call: TRBV9

cdr3_aa: CASSLGGGLNTEAFF
cdr3_nt: TGTGCCAGCAGCCTGGGGGGGGGTTTGAACACTGAAGCTTTCTTT
clone_size: -
j_call: TRBJ1-1
d_call: -
v_call: TRBV3-1/TRBV3-2

cdr3_aa: CASSQAQGGTEAFF
cdr3_nt: TGTGCCAGCAGCCAAGCCCAGGGGGGCACTGAAGCTTTCTTT
clone_size: -
j_call: TRBJ1-1
d_call: TRBD1
v_call: TRBV4-2

cdr3_aa: CASSRLIGGAFRNEQFF
cdr3_nt: TGTGCCAGCAGCCGATTAATCGGGGGGGCCTTTAGAAATGAGCAGTTCTTC
clone_size: -
j_call: TRBJ2-1
d_call: TRBD2
v_call: TRBV9

cdr3_aa: CASSSYGTSEAFF
cdr3_nt: TGTGCCAGCAGTTCCTACGGGACATCTGAAGCTTTCTTT
clone_size: -
j_call: TRBJ1-1
d_call: -
v_call: TRBV27

cdr3_aa: CASSPGPNTGELFF
cdr3_nt: TGTGCCAGCAGCCCCGGTCCTAACACCGGGGAGCTGTTTTTT
clone_size: few
j_call: TRBJ2-2
d_call: -
v_call: TRBV7-3

cdr3_aa: CASGLARSGANVLTF
cdr3_nt: TGCGCCAGTGGACTAGCCCGCTCTGGGGCCAACGTCCTGACTTTC
clone_size: -
j_call: TRBJ2-6
d_call: TRBD2
v_call: TRBV5-1

cdr3_aa: CASSPDTGTEAFF
cdr3_nt: TGTGCCAGCTCACCGGACACGGGCACTGAAGCTTTCTTT
clone_size: -
j_call: TRBJ1-1
d_call: -
v_call: TRBV18

cdr3_aa: CASTWFASGSTDTQYF
cdr3_nt: TGCGCCAGCACTTGGTTTGCTAGCGGGAGCACAGATACGCAGTATTTT
clone_size: -
j_call: TRBJ2-3
d_call: TRBD2
v_call: TRBV5-1

cdr3_aa: CASSLEIAGFNEQFF
cdr3_nt: TGCGCCAGCAGCTTGGAGATAGCGGGATTTAATGAGCAGTTCTTC
clone_size: -
j_call: TRBJ2-1
d_call: TRBD2
v_call: TRBV5-1

cdr3_aa: CASSLRLADHYNEQFF
cdr3_nt: TGTGCCAGTAGTTTGAGACTAGCGGACCACTACAATGAGCAGTTCTTC
clone_size: -
j_call: TRBJ2-1
d_call: TRBD2
v_call: TRBV19

cdr3_aa: CSVGDRGGSYNEQFF
cdr3_nt: TGCAGCGTTGGGGACAGGGGGGGGTCCTACAATGAGCAGTTCTTC
clone_size: -
j_call: TRBJ2-1
d_call: TRBD1
v_call: TRBV29-1

cdr3_aa: CASGLSGVEAFF
cdr3_nt: TGTGCTAGTGGTTTGTCCGGGGTCGAAGCTTTCTTT
clone_size: -
j_call: TRBJ1-1
d_call: -
v_call: TRBV12-5

cdr3_aa: CASRTGQGARGYTF
cdr3_nt: TGCGCCAGCAGGACGGGACAGGGGGCGCGGGGCTACACCTTC
clone_size: -
j_call: TRBJ1-2
d_call: TRBD1
v_call: TRBV4-1

cdr3_aa: CASSQGYNQPQHF
cdr3_nt: TGTGCCAGCTCACAGGGGTACAATCAGCCCCAGCATTTT
clone_size: -
j_call: TRBJ1-5
d_call: -
v_call: TRBV18

cdr3_aa: CASSIPQGVSDTEAFF
cdr3_nt: TGTGCCAGTAGTATCCCACAGGGGGTTAGCGACACTGAAGCTTTCTTT
clone_size: -
j_call: TRBJ1-1
d_call: TRBD1
v_call: TRBV19

cdr3_aa: CASSLTSGVNEKLFF
cdr3_nt: TGTGCCAGCTCACTCACCTCAGGGGTAAATGAAAAACTGTTTTTT
clone_size: -
j_call: TRBJ1-4
d_call: -
v_call: TRBV18

cdr3_aa: CASRPGLRTEAFF
cdr3_nt: TGTGCCAGCAGGCCGGGACTTCGCACTGAAGCTTTCTTT
clone_size: -
j_call: TRBJ1-1
d_call: -
v_call: TRBV2